This T cell receptor beta chain derives from a study of blood T cell repertoires in COVID-19. Across the whole study: The United States, Italy and Spain supplied acute and convalescent COVID-19 samples.

Data came from immunoSEQ multiplex PCR; TCRdb stores just in-frame clones and leaves some out. The repertoire holds 85,000 to 120,000 clones, with more than 85% as singletons. This CDR3 contains 15 residues. Looked up from germline, CDR1 is SGHRS and CDR2 is YFSETQ. V was clipped by 1 base and J by 3 bases; unmatched bases: 0. Only one count was recorded for this clone. Material: peripheral blood. The chain employs TRBV5-1 and TRBJ2-2, with 10 bases that match TRBD2. This TCR was sampled from a man aged 18 to 30 with acute or convalescent COVID-19. This CDR3 reads CASSLSGGDTGELFF. In DNA form, the CDR3 reads TGCGCCAGCAGCTTGAGCGGGGGGGACACCGGGGAGCTGTTTTTT.